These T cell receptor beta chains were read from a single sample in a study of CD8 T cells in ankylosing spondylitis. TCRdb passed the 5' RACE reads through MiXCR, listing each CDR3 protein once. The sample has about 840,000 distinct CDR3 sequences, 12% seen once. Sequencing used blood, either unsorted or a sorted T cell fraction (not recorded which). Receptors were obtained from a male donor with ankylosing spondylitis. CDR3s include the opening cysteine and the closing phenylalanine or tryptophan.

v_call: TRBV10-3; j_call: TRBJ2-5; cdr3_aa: CAIGDRGLVETQYF
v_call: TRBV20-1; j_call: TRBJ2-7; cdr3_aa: CSARDFQRGPYEQYF
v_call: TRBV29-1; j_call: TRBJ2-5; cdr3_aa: CSVYSGEETQYF
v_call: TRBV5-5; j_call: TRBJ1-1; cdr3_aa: CASSLYPGGEAFF
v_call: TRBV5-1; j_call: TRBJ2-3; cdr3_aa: CASSLFSSGSTDTQYF
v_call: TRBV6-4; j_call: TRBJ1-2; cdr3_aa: CASSPDRAFYGYTF
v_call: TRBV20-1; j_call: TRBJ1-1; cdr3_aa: CSASIRRDTEAFF
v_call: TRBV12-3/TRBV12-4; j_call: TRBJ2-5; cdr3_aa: CASSLWERETQYF
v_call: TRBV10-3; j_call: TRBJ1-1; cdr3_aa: CATRRQMNAEAFF
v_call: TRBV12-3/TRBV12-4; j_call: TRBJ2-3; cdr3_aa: CASSKHRGRRTDTQYF
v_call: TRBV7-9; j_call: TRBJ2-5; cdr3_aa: CASSLGQHASF
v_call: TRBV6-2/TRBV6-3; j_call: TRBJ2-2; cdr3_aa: CASSRMGLRLNTGELFF
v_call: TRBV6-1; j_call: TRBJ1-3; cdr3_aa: CASSSTGRNTIYF
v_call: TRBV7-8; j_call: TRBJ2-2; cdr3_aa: CASSLGAGPTGELFF
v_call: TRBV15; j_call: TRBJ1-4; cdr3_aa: CATSRDLGTGREKLFF
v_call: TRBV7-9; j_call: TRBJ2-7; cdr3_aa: CASSLGGPGSRYEQYF
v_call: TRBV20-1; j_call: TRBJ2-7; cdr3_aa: CSARGGMSEQYF
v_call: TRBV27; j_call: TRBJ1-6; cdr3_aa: CASSLQDSPLHF
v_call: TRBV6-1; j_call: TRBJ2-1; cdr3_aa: CASSATSGRGLNEQFF
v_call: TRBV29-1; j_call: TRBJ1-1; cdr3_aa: CSVEERVRRNTEAFF
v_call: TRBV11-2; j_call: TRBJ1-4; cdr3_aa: CASSFSGTQLFF
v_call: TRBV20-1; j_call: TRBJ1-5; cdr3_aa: CSASRRGGIISNQPQHF
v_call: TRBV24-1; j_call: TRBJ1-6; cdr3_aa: CATSASYNSPLHF
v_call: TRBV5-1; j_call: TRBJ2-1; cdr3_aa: CASSYGGDFYNEQFF
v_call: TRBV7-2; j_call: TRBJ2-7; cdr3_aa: CASSLGGDRFYEQYF
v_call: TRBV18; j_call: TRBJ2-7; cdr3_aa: CASSPPTEPYEQYF
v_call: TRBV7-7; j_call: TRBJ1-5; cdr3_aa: CASSLWHRPPHQPQHF
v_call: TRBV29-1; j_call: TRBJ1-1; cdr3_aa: CSVREGRAFF
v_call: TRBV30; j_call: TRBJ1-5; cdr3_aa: CAWSLGVEQPQHF
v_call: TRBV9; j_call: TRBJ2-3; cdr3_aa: CASSAGTHEVTDTQYF
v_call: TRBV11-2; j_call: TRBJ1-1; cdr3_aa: CASSRSTYTEAFF
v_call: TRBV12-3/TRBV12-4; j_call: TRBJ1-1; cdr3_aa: CASKLRSGDTEAFF
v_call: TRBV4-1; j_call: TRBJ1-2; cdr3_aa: CASSQEEVIHYGYTF
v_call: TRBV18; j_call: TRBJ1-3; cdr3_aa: CASSPMGQYSGNTIYF
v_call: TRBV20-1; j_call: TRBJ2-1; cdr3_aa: CSASSGRNRNEQFF
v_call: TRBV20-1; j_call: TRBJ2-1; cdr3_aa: CSAIRTGAYNEQFF
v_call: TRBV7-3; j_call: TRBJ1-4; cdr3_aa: CASSPGAATNEKLFF
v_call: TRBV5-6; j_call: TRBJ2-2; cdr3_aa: CASSPLGVTNTGELFF
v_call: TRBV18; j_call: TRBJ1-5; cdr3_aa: CASSRGGRQPQHF
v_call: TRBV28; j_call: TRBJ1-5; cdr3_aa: CASSLVSNDSPQHF
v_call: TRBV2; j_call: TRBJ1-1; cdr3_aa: CASSLDRGLAEAFF
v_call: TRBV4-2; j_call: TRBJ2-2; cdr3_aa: CASSQRTLIPGELFF
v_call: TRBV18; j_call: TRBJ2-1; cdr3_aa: CASSPYNDYNEQFF
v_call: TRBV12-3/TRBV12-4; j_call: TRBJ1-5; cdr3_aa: CASSYSLSRSNQPQHF
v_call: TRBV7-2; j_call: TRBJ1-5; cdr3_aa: CASNLQGSEGQPQHF
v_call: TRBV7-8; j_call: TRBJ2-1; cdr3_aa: CASSFGTGGRGEQFF
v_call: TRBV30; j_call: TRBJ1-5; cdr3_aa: CAWSQDGYSNQPQHF
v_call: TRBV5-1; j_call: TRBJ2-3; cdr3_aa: CASSNDLTATDTQYF
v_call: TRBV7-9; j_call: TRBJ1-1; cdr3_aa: CASSPASNTEAFF
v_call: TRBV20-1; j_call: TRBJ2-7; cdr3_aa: CSAALGQGAYEQYF
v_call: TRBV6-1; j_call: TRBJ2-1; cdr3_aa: CASSRLGRGSISYNEQFF